The sequence of this T cell receptor beta chain was determined in a study of shared clonotypes between healthy human individuals (dated by TCRdb to between 2020 and 2021). Some background on the complete study: Three men and two women, aged 18 to 49 years, made up the cohort. For each donor, three plates each were used for CD4 naive and CD4 memory, two plates were used for CD8 naive, and one plate was used for CD8 memory. To estimate repertoire size and how much clonotypes are shared between individuals, the study performed deep sequencing of blood TCR repertoires from five healthy adults. Libraries were prepared and TCR repertoires were sequenced by different laboratories using diverse techniques, in order to increase sequencing depth and limit assay-specific biases. Leukapheresis yielded between about 0.8 and 8.9 billion PBMCs per donor. General study outcomes and caveats: Compared with non-shared clonotypes, the clonotypes found in all four sorted-subset donors had higher generation probabilities. Rarefaction of sorted-subset datasets indicated incomplete sequencing despite the large sequencing depth. Pairwise subsampling led to the expectation that sequencing depth would affect the degree of clonotype sharing among donors. Only blood was sampled, and tissue TCR repertoires likely differ from those in blood. Sharing across a few donors was observed for about 5% of naive CD4, less than 4% of naive CD8, 2% to 2.5% of memory CD4, and roughly 0.4% of memory CD8 clonotypes. The genetic and exposure-history diversity represented was limited by the small number of donors. Naive subsets generally had larger estimated clonotype richness than memory subsets.

Turning to this clone: What this receptor recognizes is not known. Per-base qualities were not stored, and no clone one base away is much larger.

Taken from the germline V gene (reference sequence), the CDR1 and CDR2 loops are SGHKS and YYEKEE. Trimming leaves V shorter by 0 bases and J shorter by 2 bases, with the junction holding 5 bases beyond the gene matches. The CDR3 holds 16 amino acids from the cysteine to the phenylalanine. This entry keeps only the CDR3 DNA: 48 bases, framed from base 1. Using the deep immunoSEQ assay, TCR CDR3 regions were amplified from genomic DNA by multiplex PCR. Extracted genomic DNA from each cell subset was spread evenly across all wells of several immunoSEQ 96-well plates, with each plate serving as a replicate. For sorted subsets, each replicate PCR was loaded with 200 ng genomic DNA, equivalent to 32,000 or so T cell genomes. Purified libraries were measured with a Qubit 3.0 fluorometer, size-checked on a Bioanalyzer 2100, and measured again with the KAPA Library Quantification kit. A separate single-read 150-cycle Illumina NextSeq 550 flow cell was used to sequence each immunoSEQ 96-well plate. The study's own analysis went as follows. Because the immunoSEQ output included only junctional sequences and no quality scores, the filtering could not be the same as the filtering used for full-length reads. To assign V/J genes and CDR3, sequences were annotated against IMGT germline references using PyIR, a Python wrapper for IgBLAST v1.9. Reads were removed for weak V/J assignments (E-value above 1e-6), missing CDR3, stop codons, out-of-frame junctions, or ambiguous translated residues. A V3J clonotype was defined by an identical inferred V gene, J gene, and CDR3 amino acid sequence. To compute the percentage overlap between repertoires, the number of shared unique clonotypes was divided by the size of the smaller repertoire. Richness of each repertoire was evaluated using RTK rarefaction, the Chao1 estimator, and Recon v2.1 estimates of unobserved clonotypes. For all TCRbeta clonotypes obtained by the gDNA method from a few donors, generation probabilities were computed with OLGA. TCRdb holds this immuneACCESS table with in-frame rearrangements only. Some clones are missing; in checked studies, unresolved V genes explain under half, and the rest has no known cause. That table supplies the V and J calls and clone size; D and trimming were determined from the DNA. The sample table records roughly 1,500,000 clones; roughly 98.5% of these occur just once. The leading ten clones occupy roughly 0.35% of the sample.

The donors were healthy, HIV-negative adults who had no recently reported acute infections or vaccinations. All donors were Caucasian adults living in Nashville, Tennessee, USA. Magnetic negative selection was used to enrich CD4+ T cells, after which naive cells were positively selected on CD45RA and the negative fraction became the memory subset. After blood collection by leukapheresis, PBMCs were isolated using Ficoll-Histopaque density gradient centrifugation and then cryopreserved in the vapor phase of liquid nitrogen. Purity and quantity of every magnetically sorted T cell population were checked by analytical flow cytometry. Genomic DNA was isolated from every sorted fraction and measured by UV absorbance on a Nanodrop 2000c.

The TCR was taken from a man aged 25-45 years in good health. Sample: naive CD4+ T cells sorted from blood. In light of the paper, this sample's cell subset or site label describes: CD45RA+ positively selected. The chain links TRBV5-5 with TRBJ2-7; 10 central bases correspond to TRBD1. The nucleotide sequence reads as follows: TGTGCCAGCAGCTTGGTACCGGGACAGGGGCCCTACGAGCAGTACTTC. Translated, this is CASSLVPGQGPYEQYF.